These T cell receptor beta chains were read from a single sample in a study of OX40 agonist ivuxolimab in advanced cancers. Clones were read by immunoSEQ multiplex PCR, and TCRdb kept only the in-frame ones, dropping some. Of 20,000 or so clones listed, approximately 80% are singletons. This material consisted of CD4+ or CD8+ T cells sorted from blood, taken in a trial of the OX40 agonist ivuxolimab. Receptors were obtained from an adult with an advanced solid tumor such as melanoma, head and neck, liver or kidney cancer. Each CDR3 is given with its conserved first and last residue. D genes are given only for firm matches. Size is stated for part of the rows, as once, few or many counts, or as a class when the clone is expanded.

abundance	v_gene	j_gene	d_gene	CDR3nt	CDR3aa
-	TRBV5-1	TRBJ2-1	TRBD2	TGCGCCAGCAGCTTGGAGTTCGGGAGGGCAAGGGAGCAGTTCTTC	CASSLEFGRAREQFF
-	TRBV27	TRBJ2-5	-	TGTGCCAGCAGTTTATTGGGAATTACAGAGACCCAGTACTTC	CASSLLGITETQYF
-	TRBV5-1	TRBJ2-5	-	TGCGCCAGCAGCGGGGGTTGGGATATCCAAGAGACCCAGTACTTC	CASSGGWDIQETQYF
-	TRBV6-5	TRBJ1-4	TRBD1	TGTGCCAGCAGTTACTCGGACAGGGCGGACTATGAAAAACTGTTTTTT	CASSYSDRADYEKLFF
-	TRBV27	TRBJ1-5	-	TGTGCCAGCAGAGTTGGGTCGAGAGGCGGGGAGCCCCAGCATTTT	CASRVGSRGGEPQHF
-	TRBV6-5	TRBJ1-2	-	TGTGCCAGCAGGCTATTTCAGTCCCACTATGGCTACACCTTC	CASRLFQSHYGYTF
-	TRBV5-1	TRBJ2-3	-	TGCGCCAGCAGCTTGGGAAGAAAGGCAGATACGCAGTATTTT	CASSLGRKADTQYF
-	TRBV28	TRBJ2-2	TRBD1	TGTGCCAGCAACGGACAGGGCTGGACCGGGGAGCTGTTTTTT	CASNGQGWTGELFF
-	TRBV19	TRBJ2-3	-	TGTGCCAGTAGTAACCCTCCAGAACTCACAGATACGCAGTATTTT	CASSNPPELTDTQYF
-	TRBV7-9	TRBJ2-5	TRBD2	TGTGCCAGCAGCTTAGGGTCTAGCGGGGGGCTGCAAGAGACCCAGTACTTC	CASSLGSSGGLQETQYF
-	TRBV4-2	TRBJ2-3	TRBD2	TGTGCCAGCAGCCAAGAAGCGGGAGGCCTCCAAGGCACAGATACGCAGTATTTT	CASSQEAGGLQGTDTQYF
few	TRBV5-4	TRBJ2-7	TRBD1	TGTGCCAGCAGCTTGGCCGGGACAGGGACCGTCTACGAGCAGTACTTC	CASSLAGTGTVYEQYF
-	TRBV7-9	TRBJ1-2	-	TGTGCCAGCAGCAGGACCCCCTATGGCTACACCTTC	CASSRTPYGYTF
-	TRBV18	TRBJ1-2	-	TGTGCCAGCTCACCACCAGAGGGCGGCTACACCTTC	CASSPPEGGYTF
-	TRBV7-9	TRBJ2-1	TRBD1	TGTGCCAGCAGCTTAGGACAGGGCTCCTACAATGAGCAGTTCTTC	CASSLGQGSYNEQFF
-	TRBV21-1	TRBJ1-5	-	TGTGCCAGCAGCAAAGCCCTCCTTTCCAATCAGCCCCAGCATTTT	CASSKALLSNQPQHF
-	TRBV27	TRBJ2-5	TRBD1	TGTGCCAGCAGCCCCACAGGGGGCCAGTACCTAATCTCCCAGTACTTC	CASSPTGGQYLISQYF
few	TRBV28	TRBJ2-6	-	TGTGCCAGCAGTTTATGGGGGGCTGGGGCCAACGTCCTGACTTTC	CASSLWGAGANVLTF
-	TRBV18	TRBJ2-3	-	TGTGCCAGCTCACTCCGGGCAACTGGGAGCACAGATACGCAGTATTTT	CASSLRATGSTDTQYF
once	TRBV10-3	TRBJ1-2	-	TGTGCCATCAGCCGGGACGGTTCTAACTATGGCTACACCTTC	CAISRDGSNYGYTF
few	TRBV10-1	TRBJ1-1	-	TGCGCCAGCAGTCCAGAGGGGACCAGCGATGAAGCTTTCTTT	CASSPEGTSDEAFF
-	TRBV27	TRBJ2-7	-	TGTGCCAGCAGGGCCGGGACTCATATTAACTACGAGCAGTACTTC	CASRAGTHINYEQYF
-	TRBV2	TRBJ1-2	-	TGTGCCAGCATGAGGAGAGCCATCCTACAGTTCTATGGCTACACCTTC	CASMRRAILQFYGYTF
-	TRBV7-8	TRBJ1-4	-	TGTGCCAGCAGCTTAGCGCTGGGGAGGGCTCGAGAAAAACTGTTTTTT	CASSLALGRAREKLFF
-	TRBV19	TRBJ1-5	TRBD1	TGTGCCAGTAGTACGGACAGGGGCCTCAATCAGCCCCAGCATTTT	CASSTDRGLNQPQHF
-	TRBV5-6	TRBJ1-5	-	TGTGCCAGCAGCTTCGGCGGGGGCTTCAATCAGCCCCAGCATTTT	CASSFGGGFNQPQHF